These T cell receptor beta chains were read from a single sample in a study of cytomegalovirus exposure and HLA in healthy donors. TCRdb keeps only in-frame clones here, not all; method: immunoSEQ multiplex PCR. The table shows roughly 120,000 clones, with approximately 80% occurring only once. The sequencing sample was made of PBMCs. The receptors stem from a man in his forties in good health and CMV-seronegative. Both conserved end residues are part of each CDR3. D genes are given only for firm matches. Some rows mark clone size as missing; the rest say once, few, many or name a class of expanded clone.

>.|13|.|TRBV19|TRBJ1-1
CASTSYRNTEAFF
TGTGCCAGTACCTCCTACCGGAACACTGAAGCTTTCTTT
>once|15|TRBD1|TRBV19|TRBJ1-2
CASSTSPGTGAGYTF
TGTGCCAGTAGTACCTCTCCCGGGACAGGGGCTGGCTACACCTTC
>.|15|.|TRBV2|TRBJ2-7
CASRPDMAGAYEQYF
TGTGCCAGCAGGCCCGACATGGCAGGCGCCTACGAGCAGTACTTC
>.|17|.|TRBV19|TRBJ1-3
CASSIVRRSSSGNTIYF
TGTGCCAGTAGTATAGTAAGGAGGAGCTCCTCTGGAAACACCATATATTTT
>once|18|.|TRBV5-8|TRBJ2-3
CASGIRLSLGVATDTQYF
TGTGCCAGCGGAATTCGACTCTCCCTGGGAGTGGCCACAGATACGCAGTATTTT
>.|14|TRBD1|TRBV5-1|TRBJ1-2
CASSLRGRSDGYTF
TGCGCCAGCAGCCTCAGGGGGCGCTCCGATGGCTACACCTTC
>.|15|.|TRBV30|TRBJ2-3
CAWSALGGRTDTQYF
TGTGCCTGGAGTGCTCTAGGCGGCCGCACAGATACGCAGTATTTT
>.|13|.|TRBV28|TRBJ1-2
CASSFGSGYGYTF
TGTGCCAGCAGTTTCGGGTCTGGCTATGGCTACACCTTC
>.|14|.|TRBV4-1|TRBJ2-7
CASSQGDSSYEQYF
TGCGCCAGCAGCCAAGGAGACAGCTCCTACGAGCAGTACTTC
>.|14|TRBD1|TRBV30|TRBJ1-4
CAWSVGQGFEKLFF
TGTGCCTGGAGTGTCGGACAGGGGTTTGAAAAACTGTTTTTT
>.|14|.|TRBV9|TRBJ2-3
CASSVGRGIFTQYF
TGTGCCAGCAGCGTAGGAAGGGGGATCTTTACGCAGTATTTT
>.|13|TRBD1|TRBV30|TRBJ1-1
CAWSDRGRTEAFF
TGTGCCTGGAGTGACAGGGGAAGGACTGAAGCTTTCTTT